This passage covers 18 T cell receptor beta chains from one sample sequenced in a study of cytomegalovirus exposure and HLA in healthy donors. Amplification used 60 Vbeta primers and 13 Jbeta primers. Measured with immunoSEQ multiplex PCR; TCRdb has only the in-frame clones, and not every one. This table holds approximately 260,000 clones, 84% found once. Sample: PBMCs. The source of these receptors is a woman in her thirties or forties in good health and CMV-seropositive.

The V and J genes are TRBV11-2 and TRBJ1-6; no clear D gene. The CDR3 runs 14 residues. The germline V and J ends were trimmed by 1 base and 10 bases, with 11 bases remaining between them. The germline V gene has CDR1 SGHAT and CDR2 FQNNGV. The DNA for the CDR3 is TGTGCCAGCAGCTTAGGGCGGGGAAAATCACCCCTCCACTTT. Its protein is CASSLGRGKSPLHF.

About this clone itself: The sample holds other DNA sequences that translate to the same CDR3. The CDR3 protein is CASSITPLNTGELFF. The CDR3 DNA reads TGTGCCAGTAGTATCACTCCTCTGAACACCGGGGAGCTGTTTTTT. The chain joins TRBV19 to TRBJ2-2; no clear D gene. Germline lookup yields CDR1 LNHDA and CDR2 SQIVND (reference sequence). V lost 3 bases and J lost 1, with 9 bases in between. The CDR3 is 15 residues long.

The DNA for the CDR3 is TGTGCCAGCAGTTTGGTTAGCGGGAGGGAAAATGAGCAGTTCTTC. Its translation: CASSLVSGRENEQFF. The chain combines TRBV27 with TRBJ2-1; TRBD2 matches 11 bases. Germline V gene sequence: CDR1 MNHEY, CDR2 SMNVEV (reference sequence). V was clipped by 3 bases and J by 7 bases; unmatched bases: 5. The CDR3 contains 15 residues.

This clone was seen only once. The rearrangement joins TRBV19 to TRBJ1-3; no firm D call. CDR1 is LNHDA and CDR2 is SQIVND in the germline V gene (reference sequence). The CDR3 totals 15 residues. With 4 bases removed from V and 0 bases from J, the gap between germline ends came to 10 bases. CDR3 sequence (DNA): TGTGCCAGTAGTAACGCAGGCAACTCTGGAAACACCATATATTTT. Amino acid sequence: CASSNAGNSGNTIYF.

V usage is TRBV30 and J usage is TRBJ2-7; D may be TRBD1 (7 bases). V was trimmed by 5 bases and J by 4 bases, leaving 18 bases between them. The CDR3 sequence is 14 residues long. Germline assignment: CDR1 GTSNPN and CDR2 SVGIG (reference sequence). The CDR3 region is CAWGQDGGRYEQYF. The CDR3 DNA reads as TGTGCCTGGGGACAGGACGGGGGTCGGTACGAGCAGTACTTC.

The chain joins TRBV5-1 to TRBJ2-4; 11 nucleotides align to TRBD1. Germline CDR1 and CDR2: SGHRS and YFSETQ. The CDR3 consists of 14 residues. Trimming cost V 2 bases and J 9 bases; bases outside gene matches: 4. CDR3 loop: CASSLPGQGGIQYF. CDR3 DNA sequence: TGCGCCAGCAGCTTACCGGGACAGGGGGGCATTCAGTACTTC.

The rearrangement uses TRBV4-3 and TRBJ2-7; D perhaps matches TRBD2 (5 bases). The germline CDR1 and CDR2 sequences are LGHNA and YSLEER. The CDR3 runs to 15 residues. With 2 bases removed from V and 2 bases from J, the gap between germline ends came to 13 bases. The CDR3 region has the DNA TGCGCCAGCAGCCAACTCACGGGAACAGCCTACGAGCAGTACTTC. Translating it yields CASSQLTGTAYEQYF.

The CDR3 sequence is CASIFQGNQPQHF. The DNA for the CDR3 is TGTGCCAGCATCTTCCAGGGAAATCAGCCCCAGCATTTT. The chain employs TRBV28 and TRBJ1-5; the D gene is possibly TRBD1 (5 bases). CDR1 is MDHEN, CDR2 SYDVKM, per germline. The CDR3 sequence is 13 residues long. V lost 7 bases and J 4 bases, leaving 11 bases between the germline ends. Combining the CDR3 with reference TRBV28 and TRBJ1-5 gives the whole variable domain DVKVTQSSRYLVKRTGEKVFLECVQDMDHENMFWYRQDPGLGLRLIYFSYDVKMKEKGDIPEGYSVSREKKERFSLILESASTNQTSMYLCASIFQGNQPQHFGDGTRLSIL.

The V and J genes are TRBV6-5 and TRBJ1-4; D unclear. There are 14 residues in the CDR3. Germline-derived CDR1 and CDR2 are MNHEY and SVGAGI. V was pared by 3 bases and J by 7 bases, with 12 bases between. Written as DNA, the CDR3 is TGTGCCAGCAGTTATCGGCGATCGGGTGAAAAACTGTTTTTT. It yields the protein CASSYRRSGEKLFF.

With regard to this clone: Other DNA sequences from this sample encode an identical CDR3 as well. The chain links TRBV5-1 to TRBJ1-5; D may be TRBD1 (5 bases). The CDR3 length is 15 residues. V was cut by 0 bases and J by 0 bases, with 7 bases left in between. Germline V gene lookup returns CDR1 SGHRS and CDR2 YFSETQ. CDR3 nucleotide sequence: TGCGCCAGCAGCTTGGAAGGGGTTAGCAATCAGCCCCAGCATTTT. Translated: CASSLEGVSNQPQHF. Variable domain in full (rest from reference TRBV5-1 and TRBJ1-5): KAGVTQTPRYLIKTRGQQVTLSCSPISGHRSVSWYQQTPGQGLQFLFEYFSETQRNKGNFPGRFSGRQFSNSRSEMNVSTLELGDSALYLCASSLEGVSNQPQHFGDGTRLSIL.

The V gene is TRBV5-1, the J gene TRBJ1-1; no clear D. Per the germline V gene, CDR1 is SGHRS and CDR2 is YFSETQ. V gave up 0 bases and J gave up 0 bases, with 12 bases separating them. This CDR3 spans 16 amino acids. The CDR3 DNA is TGCGCCAGCAGCTTGGGTAGGCCTCGGGTGAACACTGAAGCTTTCTTT. Protein: CASSLGRPRVNTEAFF.

The chain is built from TRBV7-3 and TRBJ1-1; D unresolved. The CDR3 spans 15 residues. With 3 bases removed from V and 1 base from J, the gap between germline ends came to 12 bases. Germline V gene data show CDR1 as SGHTA and CDR2 as FQGTGA. The CDR3 nucleotides are TGTGCCAGCAGCTTCCCTTTGGGCGAGAACACTGAAGCTTTCTTT. Its protein product is CASSFPLGENTEAFF.

This clone was seen only a few times. This chain joins TRBV4-1 and TRBJ2-5, with D perhaps matching TRBD2 (5 bases). The CDR3 is 14 residues long. Germline CDR1 MGHRA, CDR2 YSYEKL. Trimming pared 4 bases from V and 0 bases from J, leaving 9 bases between. CDR3 residues: CASSPGMYQETQYF. CDR3 nucleotides: TGCGCCAGCAGCCCGGGAATGTACCAAGAGACCCAGTACTTC.

The rearrangement links TRBV5-1 to TRBJ2-4, with D possibly TRBD2 on 6 matching bases. The CDR3 extends over 14 amino acids. V lost 0 bases and J 6 bases, leaving 10 bases between the germline ends. Germline CDR1 SGHRS, CDR2 YFSETQ. CDR3 bases: TGCGCCAGCAGCTTGGTAGAGGGAGGAAACATTCAGTACTTC. Encoded protein: CASSLVEGGNIQYF.

V gene TRBV6-1 combines with J gene TRBJ2-3, with D perhaps matching TRBD1 (6 bases). The CDR3 has 11 amino acids. V was pared by 8 bases and J by 10 bases, with 13 bases between. Germline CDR1 MNHNS, CDR2 SASEGT. CDR3 sequence (DNA): TGTGCCAGCTCCAACAGGGAGCCGCAGTATTTT. Translation gives CASSNREPQYF.

The rearrangement uses TRBV28 and TRBJ2-7; 12 bases are shared with TRBD2. In germline, CDR1 is MDHEN, CDR2 SYDVKM. J lost 4 bases, V lost 5 bases, and 15 bases had no gene match. This CDR3 has 18 amino acids. Written as DNA, the CDR3 is TGTGCCAGCAGTCCCGGGACTAGCGGGTGGTTGGGAGGTTACGAGCAGTACTTC. Amino acids: CASSPGTSGWLGGYEQYF.

Of note for this clone: The sample carries other DNA sequences with the same CDR3. The chain joins TRBV4-3 to TRBJ2-3, with a tentative D call TRBD2 (5 bases). Per the germline V gene, CDR1 is LGHNA and CDR2 is YSLEER. CDR3 length: 16 amino acids. With 1 base removed from V and 1 base from J, the gap between germline ends came to 12 bases. In DNA, the CDR3 is TGCGCCAGCAGCCAAGGTCTAGCTGGAGGCACAGATACGCAGTATTTT. Protein product: CASSQGLAGGTDTQYF.

The chain links TRBV19 to TRBJ1-5; TRBD1 aligns across 9 bases. CDR3 size: 16 residues. V was pared by 2 bases and J by 7 bases, with 9 bases of the junction left unmatched. Germline values: CDR1 LNHDA, CDR2 SQIVND (reference sequence). The DNA for the CDR3 is TGTGCCAGTAGTATATTGGGGGGGACAGGGCAACAGCCCCAGCATTTT. It encodes CASSILGGTGQQPQHF. The whole variable domain, filled in from reference TRBV19 and TRBJ1-5, reads DGGITQSPKYLFRKEGQNVTLSCEQNLNHDAMYWYRQDPGQGLRLIYYSQIVNDFQKGDIAEGYSVSREKKESFPLTVTSAQKNPTAFYLCASSILGGTGQQPQHFGDGTRLSIL.